This entry lists 21 T cell receptor beta chains sequenced from one sample in a study of blood T cell repertoires in COVID-19. Method: immunoSEQ multiplex PCR; TCRdb's copy keeps in-frame clones and lacks some. The sample holds more than 100,000 clones, more than 75% seen once. The sequenced sample consisted of peripheral blood. These receptors all stem from an older woman with acute or convalescent COVID-19.

The J gene is TRBJ2-3, the V gene TRBV24-1; D gene uncertain. This CDR3 contains 15 residues. V lost 1 base, J lost 0 bases, and 7 bases lay in between. Germline V gene lookup returns CDR1 KGHDR and CDR2 SFDVKD. The CDR3 sequence is CATSDFARSTDTQYF. The DNA for the CDR3 is TGTGCCACCAGTGATTTCGCGCGGAGCACAGATACGCAGTATTTT.

The rearrangement uses TRBV25-1 and TRBJ1-1; TRBD1 is a possible D gene (5 bases). V gave up 3 bases and J gave up 11 bases, with 22 bases separating them. The CDR3 is 15 residues long. The V gene's germline CDR1 is MGHDK and CDR2 SYGVNS. CDR3 sequence: CASSDPQGSSRKAFF. The CDR3 coding sequence is TGTGCCAGCAGTGACCCTCAGGGTTCCTCCCGGAAGGCTTTCTTT. Based on the CDR3 plus reference TRBV25-1 and TRBJ1-1, the full variable domain is EADIYQTPRYLVIGTGKKITLECSQTMGHDKMYWYQQDPGMELHLIHYSYGVNSTEKGDLSSESTVSRIRTEHFPLTLESARPSHTSQYLCASSDPQGSSRKAFFGQGTRLTVV.

V is TRBV7-2 and J is TRBJ1-3; TRBD1 matches 8 bases. Trimming cost V 0 bases and J 2 bases; bases outside gene matches: 6. The CDR3 totals 17 residues. Germline lookup yields CDR1 SGHTA and CDR2 FQGNSA. CDR3: CASSLAGRGLTGNTIYF. CDR3 sequence (DNA): TGTGCCAGCAGCTTAGCGGGCAGGGGGCTGACTGGAAACACCATATATTTT. Drawing the rest from reference TRBV7-2 and TRBJ1-3, the complete variable domain is GAGVSQSPSNKVTEKGKDVELRCDPISGHTALYWYRQSLGQGLEFLIYFQGNSAPDKSGLPSDRFSAERTGGSVSTLTIQRTQQEDSAVYLCASSLAGRGLTGNTIYFGEGSWLTVV.

This chain links TRBV19 with TRBJ1-5; the D gene is possibly TRBD1 (6 bases). CDR3 size: 14 residues. Germline CDR1 LNHDA, CDR2 SQIVND (reference sequence). V lost 5 bases and J lost 2, with 10 bases in between. The CDR3 region is CASSWGGGNQPQHF. DNA for the CDR3: TGTGCCAGTAGTTGGGGGGGCGGCAATCAGCCCCAGCATTTT. The complete variable domain, with remaining parts taken from reference TRBV19 and TRBJ1-5, reads DGGITQSPKYLFRKEGQNVTLSCEQNLNHDAMYWYRQDPGQGLRLIYYSQIVNDFQKGDIAEGYSVSREKKESFPLTVTSAQKNPTAFYLCASSWGGGNQPQHFGDGTRLSIL.

This sequence joins TRBV5-1 and TRBJ2-1, with 7 bases matching TRBD2. Trimming removed 6 bases from V and 4 bases from J; junction bases left unmatched: 10. Per the germline V gene, CDR1 is SGHRS and CDR2 is YFSETQ. This CDR3 contains 15 residues. CDR3 sequence: CASKSESGAYNEQFF. Written as DNA, the CDR3 is TGCGCCAGCAAGTCGGAAAGCGGGGCGTACAATGAGCAGTTCTTC.

This clone was recorded a few times. The genes are TRBV4-1 and TRBJ2-1; maybe TRBD1 (5 bases). Per germline, CDR1 MGHRA and CDR2 YSYEKL. The CDR3 length is 17 residues. Trimming shortened V by 0 bases and J by 3 bases, and 15 bases separated the two germline ends. CDR3 in amino acids: CASSQELTAGNYNEQFF. As DNA, the CDR3 is TGCGCCAGCAGCCAAGAGTTAACGGCAGGGAACTACAATGAGCAGTTCTTC.

This chain connects TRBV11-2 to TRBJ1-1; no reliable D call. In germline, CDR1 is SGHAT, CDR2 FQNNGV. CDR3 length: 14 residues. V lost 5 bases, J lost 4 bases, and 14 bases lay in between. CDR3 region: CASSPNWGGTEAFF. In nucleotides, the CDR3 is TGTGCCAGCAGCCCTAACTGGGGAGGCACTGAAGCTTTCTTT.

The chain employs TRBV7-2 and TRBJ1-5, with D perhaps TRBD1 (5 bases). This CDR3 has 16 residues. Deletions cut 1 base from V and 9 bases from J, with 19 bases between. Germline V gene data show CDR1 as SGHTA and CDR2 as FQGNSA. The CDR3 loop reads CASSLGSGAGGGPQHF. The CDR3 nucleotides read TGTGCCAGCAGCTTAGGTTCTGGGGCCGGCGGGGGGCCCCAGCATTTT.

The chain is built from TRBV4-1 and TRBJ2-2; no clear D. The germline V and J ends were trimmed by 4 bases and 0 bases, with 6 bases remaining between them. Germline CDR1 is MGHRA and CDR2 is YSYEKL. This CDR3 spans 14 amino acids. The DNA for the CDR3 is TGCGCCAGCAGCCGGGCAGCGAACACCGGGGAGCTGTTTTTT. It is translated as CASSRAANTGELFF.

The chain recombines TRBV7-2 with TRBJ2-2; tentative D call: TRBD1 (5 bases). With 1 base removed from V and 4 bases from J, the gap between germline ends came to 10 bases. The germline V gene has CDR1 SGHTA and CDR2 FQGNSA. This CDR3 is built from 15 residues. The CDR3 here is CASSLDNRPTGELFF. The CDR3 DNA sequence: TGTGCCAGCAGCTTAGATAACAGGCCCACCGGGGAGCTGTTTTTT.

This clone was observed a single time. The chain employs TRBV2 and TRBJ1-2; possibly TRBD1 for D (6 bases). CDR1 SNHLY and CDR2 FYNNEI come from the germline V gene. Between the trimmed V and J ends, which lost 5 bases and 8 bases, there was a span of 9 bases. The CDR3 runs to 11 residues. CDR3 in DNA: TGTGCCAGCAGTACAGGGTCGGGCTACACCTTC. Its protein is CASSTGSGYTF.

The chain combines TRBV11-2 with TRBJ1-6; no firm D call. This CDR3 region has 15 residues. CDR1 is SGHAT, CDR2 FQNNGV, per germline. Between the trimmed V and J ends, which lost 5 bases and 8 bases, there was a span of 16 bases. CDR3 nucleotide sequence: TGTGCCAGCAGCCACAAAGACGGACTCTATTCACCCCTCCACTTT. Its translation is CASSHKDGLYSPLHF.

V is TRBV27 and J is TRBJ1-5; no firm D call. The length of the CDR3 is 15 residues. Looked up from germline, CDR1 is MNHEY and CDR2 is SMNVEV (reference sequence). Trimming left V 5 bases short and J 5 bases short, with 16 bases between. The CDR3 is CASSLAPALDQPQHF. The DNA for the CDR3 is TGTGCCAGCAGTCTAGCCCCCGCCCTCGATCAGCCCCAGCATTTT.

This rearrangement joins TRBV24-1 to TRBJ2-2; D unresolved. CDR3 length: 15 amino acids. Germline V CDR1 and CDR2: KGHDR, SFDVKD. Trimming stripped 3 bases from V and 6 bases from J, with 13 bases between. This chain's CDR3 is CATSDLLTDSGELFF. The DNA of the CDR3 is TGTGCCACCAGTGATCTCCTGACTGACTCCGGGGAGCTGTTTTTT.

This clone was detected only once. The chain links TRBV9 to TRBJ1-2, with D perhaps TRBD1 (6 bases). The length of the CDR3 is 14 residues. V was cut by 0 bases and J by 3 bases, with 9 bases left in between. CDR1 is SGDLS and CDR2 is YYNGEE in the germline V gene. This chain's CDR3 is CASSVGSGDYGYTF. CDR3 nucleotides: TGTGCCAGCAGCGTAGGTTCAGGGGACTATGGCTACACCTTC.

This chain joins TRBV4-1 and TRBJ2-1; 8 bases line up with TRBD2. Unmatched junction bases numbered 7, after V lost 2 bases and J lost 4 bases. This CDR3 has 16 residues. CDR1 is MGHRA and CDR2 is YSYEKL in the germline V gene. For the CDR3, the DNA is TGCGCCAGCAGCCAATTCACGAGCGGGGGTTACAATGAGCAGTTCTTC. It codes for CASSQFTSGGYNEQFF.

The rearrangement links TRBV25-1 to TRBJ1-2; no firm D call. The CDR3 length is 13 residues. Trimming shortened V by 5 bases and J by 0 bases, and 7 bases separated the two germline ends. CDR1 is MGHDK, CDR2 SYGVNS, per germline. The CDR3 coding sequence is TGTGCCAGCAGTCCTTCTTCTAACTATGGCTACACCTTC. It yields the protein CASSPSSNYGYTF.

The rearrangement links TRBV29-1 to TRBJ2-7, with 8 nucleotides matching TRBD1. Germline lookup yields CDR1 SQVTM and CDR2 ANQGSEA. The CDR3 is 15 residues long. V lost 4 bases, J lost 2 bases, and 10 bases stayed unmatched. The CDR3 DNA reads as TGCAGCGTTGTTCTGACGGACAGGGCGACCTACGAGCAGTACTTC. Its translation: CSVVLTDRATYEQYF.

The chain joins TRBV7-8 to TRBJ2-1; TRBD2 matches 8 bases. Germline V gene sequence: CDR1 SGHVS, CDR2 FQNEAQ. This CDR3 is built from 17 residues. The V and J ends lost 5 bases and 4 bases, in that order; junction bases with no gene match: 13. DNA for the CDR3: TGTGCCAGCAGCCCCTTCACGAGCGGGAGTTCATACAATGAGCAGTTCTTC. Amino acids: CASSPFTSGSSYNEQFF. Looking up the rest from reference TRBV7-8 and TRBJ2-1 gives the full variable domain: GAGVSQSPRYKVAKRGQDVALRCDPISGHVSLFWYQQALGQGPEFLTYFQNEAQLDKSGLPSDRFFAERPEGSVSTLKIQRTQQEDSAVYLCASSPFTSGSSYNEQFFGPGTRLTVL.

This clone appeared a single time. The chain uses TRBV5-1 and TRBJ1-1, with 7 bases lining up with TRBD1. CDR1 and CDR2 (germline): SGHRS, YFSETQ. J was trimmed by 6 bases and V by 5 bases; bases with no gene match: 7. This CDR3 is built from 13 residues. The CDR3 reads CASRPGTDPEAFF. The CDR3 region has the DNA TGCGCCAGCAGGCCCGGGACAGACCCTGAAGCTTTCTTT.

The chain couples TRBV4-1 to TRBJ1-1; D is ambiguous. Germline V gene lookup returns CDR1 MGHRA and CDR2 YSYEKL. The CDR3 covers 14 residues. Trimming removed 5 bases from V and 1 base from J, with 11 bases in between. CDR3 sequence: CASSAPTENTEAFF. As DNA, the CDR3 is TGCGCCAGCAGCGCCCCGACTGAGAACACTGAAGCTTTCTTT.